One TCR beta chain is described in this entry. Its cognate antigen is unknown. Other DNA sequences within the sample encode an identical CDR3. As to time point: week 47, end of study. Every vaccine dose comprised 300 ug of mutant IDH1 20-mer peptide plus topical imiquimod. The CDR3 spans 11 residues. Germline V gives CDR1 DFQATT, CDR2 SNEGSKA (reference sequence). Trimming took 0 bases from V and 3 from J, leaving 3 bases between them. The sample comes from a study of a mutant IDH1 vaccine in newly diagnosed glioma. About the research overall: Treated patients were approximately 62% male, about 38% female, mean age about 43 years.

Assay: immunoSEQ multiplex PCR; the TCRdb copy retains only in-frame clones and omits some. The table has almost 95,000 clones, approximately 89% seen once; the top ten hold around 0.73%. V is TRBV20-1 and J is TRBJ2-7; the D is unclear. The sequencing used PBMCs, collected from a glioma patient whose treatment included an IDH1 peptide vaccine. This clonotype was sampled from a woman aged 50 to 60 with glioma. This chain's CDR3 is CSAREGYEQYF. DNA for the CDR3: TGCAGTGCTAGAGAGGGCTACGAGCAGTACTTC.